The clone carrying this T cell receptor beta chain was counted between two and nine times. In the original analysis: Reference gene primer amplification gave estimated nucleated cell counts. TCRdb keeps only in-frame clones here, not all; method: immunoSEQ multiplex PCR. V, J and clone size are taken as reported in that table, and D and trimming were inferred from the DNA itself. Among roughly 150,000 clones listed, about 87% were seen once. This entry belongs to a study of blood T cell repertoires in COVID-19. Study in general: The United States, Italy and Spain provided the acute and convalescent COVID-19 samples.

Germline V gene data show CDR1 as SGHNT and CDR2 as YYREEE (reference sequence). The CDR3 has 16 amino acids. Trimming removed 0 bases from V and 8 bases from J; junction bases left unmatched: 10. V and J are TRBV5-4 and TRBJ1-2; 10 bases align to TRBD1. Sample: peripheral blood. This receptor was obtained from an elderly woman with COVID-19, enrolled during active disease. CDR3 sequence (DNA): TGTGCCAGCAGCTTGGATAGCGGACAGGGGGTCCGGGGCTACACCTTC. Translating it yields CASSLDSGQGVRGYTF.